This TCR beta chain is from a study of cytomegalovirus exposure and HLA in healthy donors. Study details: The same platform was used for the 130 or so validation repertoires as for the 666 first-cohort repertoires, as reported in a later analysis. Study-level points and caveats: Cytomegalovirus status, reportedly, was diagnosed with high specificity and sensitivity by the classifier. The study labeled 150 to 200 TCR beta chains cytomegalovirus-associated.

Libraries were prepared by immunoSEQ multiplex PCR; TCRdb keeps only in-frame clonotypes and omits some of them. The sample lists some 68,000 clones, approximately 97% occurring once. Germline V gives CDR1 SGDLS, CDR2 YYNGEE. Losses at the gene ends were 3 bases for V and 1 base for J; bases not matched to a gene: 1. CDR3 size: 14 residues. In its sample, this clone was seen once. Its antigen is currently unknown. The receptor was isolated from a man aged 18 to 29 in good health and CMV-seronegative. Specimen: PBMCs. The chain uses TRBV9 and TRBJ1-1; 9 positions match TRBD1. CDR3 DNA sequence: TGTGCCAGCAGCGCACAGGGGGCGAACACTGAAGCTTTCTTT. This translates into CASSAQGANTEAFF. Full variable domain (missing parts from reference TRBV9 and TRBJ1-1): DSGVTQTPKHLITATGQRVTLRCSPRSGDLSVYWYQQSLDQGLQFLIQYYNGEERAKGNILERFSAQQFPDLHSELNLSSLELGDSALYFCASSAQGANTEAFFGQGTRLTVV.